The T cell receptor beta chain described here comes from a study of cytomegalovirus exposure and HLA in healthy donors. Findings and limits, study-wide: In a later analysis, parvovirus B19, influenza, CMV and Epstein-Barr virus appeared linked to several top co-occurrence clusters. Prior analysis indicated that the majority of TCR beta V segments exhibited productivity approximately 87% or approximately 30% of the time. In a later analysis, productive TCRs from donors in an Asian-associated ancestry cluster reportedly carried fewer N-insertions than the cohort mean.

The CDR3 consists of 19 residues. Germline V gene data show CDR1 as PRHDT and CDR2 as FYEKMQ (reference sequence). V shed 1 base and J 0 bases; nucleotides not matched to a gene: 6. Those who donated were healthy bone marrow donors. PCR employed 60 Vbeta and 13 Jbeta primers. Method: immunoSEQ multiplex PCR; TCRdb's copy keeps in-frame clones and lacks some. The table lists about 120,000 clones, around 79% of them singletons. A word on this clone: Its specificity is unknown.

Material for sequencing was PBMCs. This clonotype was obtained from a woman in her twenties or thirties in good health and CMV-seropositive. The V call is TRBV13, the J call TRBJ2-6, with 10 bases that match TRBD1. In DNA, the CDR3 is TGTGCCAGCAGCTTAGCAGGGACAGGGGCTCCCTCTGGGGCCAACGTCCTGACTTTC. This encodes CASSLAGTGAPSGANVLTF.